This T cell receptor (beta chain) was observed in a study of cytomegalovirus exposure and HLA in healthy donors. Study details: Roughly 170 million T cells yielded roughly 120 million unique TCR beta sequences in earlier analysis. The study, taken as a whole, reports: In terms of immune exposure information, only CMV serostatus was available.

PCR employed 60 Vbeta and 13 Jbeta primers. Sequenced by immunoSEQ multiplex PCR; TCRdb stores in-frame clones only, minus some. Its table records 150,000 or so clones. This CDR3 is built from 11 residues. Germline assignment: CDR1 SGHTA and CDR2 FQGNSA. Trimming shortened V by 5 bases and J by 4 bases, and 5 bases separated the two germline ends. To note about this clone: The antigen is undetermined.

Sequencing input: PBMCs. The receptor was derived from a man between 18 and 35 years old in good health and CMV-seronegative. The J gene is TRBJ1-2, the V gene TRBV7-2, with D hard to call. CDR3 sequence reads: CASSEVYGYTF. The DNA of the CDR3 is TGTGCCAGCAGCGAGGTCTATGGCTACACCTTC.